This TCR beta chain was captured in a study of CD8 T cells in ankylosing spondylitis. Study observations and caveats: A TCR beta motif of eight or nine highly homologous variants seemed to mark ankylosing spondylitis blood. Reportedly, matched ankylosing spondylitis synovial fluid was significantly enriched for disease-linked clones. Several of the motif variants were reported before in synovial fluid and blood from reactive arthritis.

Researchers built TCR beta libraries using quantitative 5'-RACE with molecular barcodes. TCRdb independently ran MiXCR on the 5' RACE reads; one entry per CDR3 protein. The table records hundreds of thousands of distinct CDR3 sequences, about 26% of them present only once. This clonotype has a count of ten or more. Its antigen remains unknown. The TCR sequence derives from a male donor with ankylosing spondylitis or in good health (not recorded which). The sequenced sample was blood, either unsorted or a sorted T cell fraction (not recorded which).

Here the CDR3 reads CSAPGRFHF. The CDR3 nucleotides read TGCAGTGCCCCCGGACGGTTCCACTTT. The chain combines TRBV20-1 with TRBJ1-6; D gene uncertain. This CDR3 is 9 amino acids long. CDR1 and CDR2 from the germline V gene are DFQATT and SNEGSKA (reference sequence). V lost 6 bases and J 17 bases, leaving 11 bases between the germline ends.